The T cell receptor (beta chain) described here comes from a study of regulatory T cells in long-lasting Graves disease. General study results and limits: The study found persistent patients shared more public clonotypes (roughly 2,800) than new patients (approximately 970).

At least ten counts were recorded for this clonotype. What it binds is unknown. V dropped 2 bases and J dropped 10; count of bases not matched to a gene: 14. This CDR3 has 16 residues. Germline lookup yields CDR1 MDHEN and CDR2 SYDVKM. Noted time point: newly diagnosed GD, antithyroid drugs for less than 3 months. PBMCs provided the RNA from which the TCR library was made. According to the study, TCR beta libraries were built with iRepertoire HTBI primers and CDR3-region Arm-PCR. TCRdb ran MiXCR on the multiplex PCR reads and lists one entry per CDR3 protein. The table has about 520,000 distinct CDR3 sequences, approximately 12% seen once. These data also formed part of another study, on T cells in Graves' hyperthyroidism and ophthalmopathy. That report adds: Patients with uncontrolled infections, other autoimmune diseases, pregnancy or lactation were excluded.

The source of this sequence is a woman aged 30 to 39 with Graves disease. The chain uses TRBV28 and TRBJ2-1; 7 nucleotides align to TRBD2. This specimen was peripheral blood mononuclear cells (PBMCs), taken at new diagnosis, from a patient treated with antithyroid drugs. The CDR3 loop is CASSLRGYAGEEEQFF. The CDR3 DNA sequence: TGTGCCAGCAGTTTACGTGGTTATGCGGGAGAAGAGGAGCAGTTCTTC.